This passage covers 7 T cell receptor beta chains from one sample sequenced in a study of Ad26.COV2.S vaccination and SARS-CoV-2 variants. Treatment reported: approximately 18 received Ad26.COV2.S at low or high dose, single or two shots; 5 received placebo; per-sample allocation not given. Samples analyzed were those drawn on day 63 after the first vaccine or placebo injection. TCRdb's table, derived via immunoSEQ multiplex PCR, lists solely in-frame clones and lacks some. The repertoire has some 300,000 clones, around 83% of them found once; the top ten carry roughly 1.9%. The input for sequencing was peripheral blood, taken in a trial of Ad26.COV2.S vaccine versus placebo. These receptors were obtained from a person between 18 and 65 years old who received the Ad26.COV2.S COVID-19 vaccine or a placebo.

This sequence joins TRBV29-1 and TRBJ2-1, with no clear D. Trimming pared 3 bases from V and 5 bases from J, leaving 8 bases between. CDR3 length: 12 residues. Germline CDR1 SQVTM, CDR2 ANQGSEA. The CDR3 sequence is CSVEGNHNEQFF. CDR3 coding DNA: TGCAGCGTTGAGGGGAACCACAATGAGCAGTTCTTC.

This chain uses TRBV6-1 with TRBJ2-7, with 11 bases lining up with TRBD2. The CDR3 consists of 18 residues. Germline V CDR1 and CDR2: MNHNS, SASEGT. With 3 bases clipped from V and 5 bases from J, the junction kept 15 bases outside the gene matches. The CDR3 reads CASSDRAVAGGRLHEQYF. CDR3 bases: TGTGCCAGCAGTGATAGAGCGGTAGCGGGGGGGAGACTCCACGAGCAGTACTTC.

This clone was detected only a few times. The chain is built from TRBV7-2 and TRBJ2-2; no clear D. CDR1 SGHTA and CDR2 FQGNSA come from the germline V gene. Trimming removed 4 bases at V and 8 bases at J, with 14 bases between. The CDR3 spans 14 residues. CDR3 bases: TGTGCCAGCAGCTCGCAAATAGCCCCAGGGGAGCTGTTTTTT. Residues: CASSSQIAPGELFF.

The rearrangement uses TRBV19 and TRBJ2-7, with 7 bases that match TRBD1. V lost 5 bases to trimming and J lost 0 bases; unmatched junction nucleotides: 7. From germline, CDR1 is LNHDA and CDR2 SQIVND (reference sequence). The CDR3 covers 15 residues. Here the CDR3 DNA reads TGTGCCAGTAGTGCAACGGGACAGAGCTCCTACGAGCAGTACTTC. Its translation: CASSATGQSSYEQYF.

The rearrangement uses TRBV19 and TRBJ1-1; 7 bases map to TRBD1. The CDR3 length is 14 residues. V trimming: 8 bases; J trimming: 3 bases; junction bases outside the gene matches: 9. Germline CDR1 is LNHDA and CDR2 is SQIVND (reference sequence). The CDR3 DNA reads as TGTGCCAGTCTACAGGGGAGTGTGTACACTGAAGCTTTCTTT. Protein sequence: CASLQGSVYTEAFF. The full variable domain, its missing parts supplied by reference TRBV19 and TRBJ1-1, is DGGITQSPKYLFRKEGQNVTLSCEQNLNHDAMYWYRQDPGQGLRLIYYSQIVNDFQKGDIAEGYSVSREKKESFPLTVTSAQKNPTAFYLCASLQGSVYTEAFFGQGTRLTVV.

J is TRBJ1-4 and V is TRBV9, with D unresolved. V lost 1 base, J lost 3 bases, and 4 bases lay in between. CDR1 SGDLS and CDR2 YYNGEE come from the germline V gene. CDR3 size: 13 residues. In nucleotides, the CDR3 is TGTGCCAGCAGCGTAACCGCTAATGAAAAACTGTTTTTT. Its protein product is CASSVTANEKLFF.

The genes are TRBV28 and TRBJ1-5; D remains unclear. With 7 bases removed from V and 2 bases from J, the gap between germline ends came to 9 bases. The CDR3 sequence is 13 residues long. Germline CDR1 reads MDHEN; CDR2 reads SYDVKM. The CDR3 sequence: CASIPGGNQPQHF. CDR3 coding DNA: TGTGCCAGCATCCCAGGAGGCAATCAGCCCCAGCATTTT.